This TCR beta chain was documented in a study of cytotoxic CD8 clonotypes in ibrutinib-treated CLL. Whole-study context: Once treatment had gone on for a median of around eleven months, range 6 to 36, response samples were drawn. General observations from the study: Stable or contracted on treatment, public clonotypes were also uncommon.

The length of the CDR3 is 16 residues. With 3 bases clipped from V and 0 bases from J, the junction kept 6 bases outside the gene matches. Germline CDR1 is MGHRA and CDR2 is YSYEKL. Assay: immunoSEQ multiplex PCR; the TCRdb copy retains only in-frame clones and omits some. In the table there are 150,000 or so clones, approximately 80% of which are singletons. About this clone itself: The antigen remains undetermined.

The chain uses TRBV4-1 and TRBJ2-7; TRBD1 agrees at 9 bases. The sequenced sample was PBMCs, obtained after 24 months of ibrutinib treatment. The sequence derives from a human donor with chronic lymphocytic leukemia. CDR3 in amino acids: CASSHPGTGISYEQYF. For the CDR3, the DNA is TGCGCCAGCAGCCATCCCGGGACAGGGATCTCCTACGAGCAGTACTTC.